Sequencing of this TCR beta chain was carried out in a study of T cell responses to AZD1222 COVID-19 vaccine. Study outcomes and limitations: Spike-specific TCR depth and breadth grew after two AZD1222 doses.

V was pared by 6 bases and J by 6 bases, with 15 bases between. The CDR3 is 14 amino acids. Germline V CDR1 and CDR2: SGHTA, FQGNSA. Measured with immunoSEQ multiplex PCR; TCRdb has only the in-frame clones, and not every one. The table has about 110,000 clones, about four fifths seen once; the top ten hold less than 5%. For this clone: No antigen is known for it.

Specimen: peripheral blood, collected on day 0 of AZD1222 vaccination. The source of this sequence is an adult in good health. J is TRBJ2-1 and V is TRBV7-2; D remains unclear. The CDR3 reads CASRNSYIGNEQFF. In DNA form, the CDR3 reads TGTGCCAGCAGGAACTCCTACATTGGCAATGAGCAGTTCTTC.